This is a list of T cell receptor beta chains from one sample in a study of T cells after somatic rescue of genetic block. Libraries were prepared by immunoSEQ multiplex PCR; TCRdb keeps only in-frame clonotypes and omits some of them. The sample includes approximately 70,000 clones, just over 90% of them seen just once. The sequenced material came from peripheral blood mononuclear cells (PBMCs). The receptors originated from a man younger than 40. The CDR3 runs from the conserved cysteine through the conserved F or W. The D gene is left open where the match is weak. Where a row states a size, it is once, few, many or the class of an expanded clone; other rows omit it.

abundance: NA; j_gene: TRBJ1-1; v_gene: TRBV18; d_gene: NA; CDR3aa: CASSPFGVDEAFF; CDR3nt: TGTGCCAGCTCACCGTTTGGGGTGGATGAAGCTTTCTTT
abundance: NA; j_gene: TRBJ2-7; v_gene: TRBV15; d_gene: NA; CDR3aa: CATSLNREGVYEQYF; CDR3nt: TGTGCCACCTCTCTAAACAGAGAAGGGGTCTACGAGCAGTACTTC
abundance: NA; j_gene: TRBJ1-2; v_gene: TRBV12-5; d_gene: NA; CDR3aa: CASGPGGVSYGYTF; CDR3nt: TGTGCTAGTGGTCCGGGGGGGGTAAGCTATGGCTACACCTTC
abundance: NA; j_gene: TRBJ2-3; v_gene: TRBV10-2; d_gene: NA; CDR3aa: CASSPVGSTDTQYF; CDR3nt: TGCGCCAGCAGTCCCGTTGGGTCAACAGATACGCAGTATTTT
abundance: NA; j_gene: TRBJ2-1; v_gene: TRBV7-2; d_gene: NA; CDR3aa: CASTRGRVDEQFF; CDR3nt: TGTGCCAGCACCAGGGGCAGGGTAGATGAGCAGTTCTTC
abundance: NA; j_gene: TRBJ2-1; v_gene: TRBV7-9; d_gene: NA; CDR3aa: CASSAPGLGGEQFF; CDR3nt: TGTGCCAGCAGCGCTCCGGGACTGGGAGGTGAGCAGTTCTTC
abundance: NA; j_gene: TRBJ1-4; v_gene: TRBV7-9; d_gene: NA; CDR3aa: CASTPGEGLANEKLFF; CDR3nt: TGTGCCAGCACCCCCGGGGAGGGGTTGGCAAATGAAAAACTGTTTTTT
abundance: NA; j_gene: TRBJ2-3; v_gene: TRBV7-9; d_gene: TRBD2; CDR3aa: CASSFRTSPDTQYF; CDR3nt: TGTGCCAGCAGCTTCCGGACTAGCCCAGATACGCAGTATTTT
abundance: once; j_gene: TRBJ1-1; v_gene: TRBV30; d_gene: TRBD1; CDR3aa: CAWTPGTAMNTEAFF; CDR3nt: TGTGCCTGGACCCCCGGGACAGCTATGAACACTGAAGCTTTCTTT
abundance: NA; j_gene: TRBJ2-7; v_gene: TRBV4-1; d_gene: NA; CDR3aa: CASSQGGRGYEQYF; CDR3nt: TGCGCCAGCAGCCAAGGAGGGAGAGGCTACGAGCAGTACTTC
abundance: NA; j_gene: TRBJ2-3; v_gene: TRBV5-5; d_gene: NA; CDR3aa: CASSLGGSTDTQYF; CDR3nt: TGTGCCAGCAGCTTGGGGGGGAGCACAGATACGCAGTATTTT
abundance: NA; j_gene: TRBJ1-1; v_gene: TRBV18; d_gene: NA; CDR3aa: CASSWGDRTYTEAFF; CDR3nt: TGTGCCAGCTCATGGGGTGACAGGACGTACACTGAAGCTTTCTTT
abundance: NA; j_gene: TRBJ2-1; v_gene: TRBV7-3; d_gene: TRBD2; CDR3aa: CASSVTSGGDSYNEQFF; CDR3nt: TGTGCCAGCAGCGTGACTAGCGGGGGGGATTCCTACAATGAGCAGTTCTTC
abundance: NA; j_gene: TRBJ1-1; v_gene: TRBV7-9; d_gene: NA; CDR3aa: CASSLGPPFTYGATEAFF; CDR3nt: TGTGCCAGCAGCTTAGGCCCGCCGTTTACGTACGGGGCCACTGAAGCTTTCTTT
abundance: NA; j_gene: TRBJ1-2; v_gene: TRBV28; d_gene: TRBD1; CDR3aa: CASSLSLTGVNGYTF; CDR3nt: TGTGCCAGCAGTTTATCCCTCACAGGGGTGAATGGCTACACCTTC
abundance: NA; j_gene: TRBJ2-2; v_gene: TRBV2; d_gene: NA; CDR3aa: CASSVAVHGELFF; CDR3nt: TGTGCCAGCAGTGTAGCGGTTCACGGGGAGCTGTTTTTT
abundance: once; j_gene: TRBJ2-3; v_gene: TRBV6-5; d_gene: NA; CDR3aa: CASTRGDTQYF; CDR3nt: TGTGCCAGCACTCGAGGAGATACGCAGTATTTT
abundance: NA; j_gene: TRBJ2-7; v_gene: TRBV28; d_gene: NA; CDR3aa: CASSLSGFAQYF; CDR3nt: TGTGCCAGCAGTTTGTCCGGGTTTGCGCAGTACTTC
abundance: once; j_gene: TRBJ1-4; v_gene: TRBV7-9; d_gene: TRBD1; CDR3aa: CASSLDGTGNEKLFF; CDR3nt: TGTGCCAGCAGCTTAGATGGGACAGGGAATGAAAAACTGTTTTTT
abundance: NA; j_gene: TRBJ2-1; v_gene: TRBV7-2; d_gene: TRBD1; CDR3aa: CASRLGQAHNEQFF; CDR3nt: TGTGCCAGCAGATTGGGACAGGCCCACAATGAGCAGTTCTTC
abundance: NA; j_gene: TRBJ2-1; v_gene: TRBV2; d_gene: TRBD2; CDR3aa: CASIGTIRKFF; CDR3nt: TGTGCCAGCATTGGGACTATCCGGAAGTTCTTC
abundance: NA; j_gene: TRBJ2-3; v_gene: TRBV4-1; d_gene: NA; CDR3aa: CASSLMGGGGGDTQYF; CDR3nt: TGCGCCAGCAGCCTCATGGGGGGAGGGGGTGGAGATACGCAGTATTTT
abundance: NA; j_gene: TRBJ2-6; v_gene: TRBV28; d_gene: NA; CDR3aa: CASTRGGILSGANVLTF; CDR3nt: TGTGCCAGCACGAGAGGAGGAATCCTCTCTGGGGCCAACGTCCTGACTTTC
abundance: once; j_gene: TRBJ2-7; v_gene: TRBV5-5; d_gene: NA; CDR3aa: CASSLALGTYSYEQYF; CDR3nt: TGTGCCAGCAGCTTGGCCCTAGGGACTTACTCCTACGAGCAGTACTTC
abundance: NA; j_gene: TRBJ2-7; v_gene: TRBV11-2; d_gene: NA; CDR3aa: CASSAPKGRYQNEQYF; CDR3nt: TGTGCCAGCAGCGCCCCCAAGGGACGGTATCAAAACGAGCAGTACTTC
abundance: NA; j_gene: TRBJ2-3; v_gene: TRBV5-5; d_gene: NA; CDR3aa: CASSLLGEDTQYF; CDR3nt: TGTGCCAGCAGCTTGCTCGGCGAAGATACGCAGTATTTT
abundance: NA; j_gene: TRBJ1-4; v_gene: TRBV5-6; d_gene: TRBD1; CDR3aa: CASTPGQGNEKLFF; CDR3nt: TGTGCCAGCACCCCGGGACAGGGGAATGAAAAACTGTTTTTT
abundance: NA; j_gene: TRBJ1-2; v_gene: TRBV5-1; d_gene: NA; CDR3aa: CASSPDGGVGYTF; CDR3nt: TGCGCCAGCAGCCCCGATGGGGGCGTTGGCTACACCTTC
abundance: NA; j_gene: TRBJ2-7; v_gene: TRBV6-6; d_gene: NA; CDR3aa: CASSDTGTRSYEQYF; CDR3nt: TGTGCCAGCAGTGACACGGGGACCCGCTCCTACGAGCAGTACTTC
abundance: NA; j_gene: TRBJ2-7; v_gene: TRBV28; d_gene: NA; CDR3aa: CASSSNHPGSLDEQYF; CDR3nt: TGTGCCAGCAGTTCAAACCACCCCGGGAGCCTCGACGAGCAGTACTTC
abundance: few; j_gene: TRBJ1-1; v_gene: TRBV20-1; d_gene: NA; CDR3aa: CSARVNPEAFF; CDR3nt: TGCAGTGCTAGGGTGAACCCTGAAGCTTTCTTT
abundance: NA; j_gene: TRBJ2-5; v_gene: TRBV18; d_gene: NA; CDR3aa: CASSPGGGGETQYF; CDR3nt: TGTGCCAGCTCACCGGGCGGGGGCGGAGAGACCCAGTACTTC
abundance: NA; j_gene: TRBJ2-2; v_gene: TRBV7-9; d_gene: NA; CDR3aa: CASSSRRAGELFF; CDR3nt: TGTGCCAGCAGCTCCCGCAGGGCCGGGGAGCTGTTTTTT
abundance: NA; j_gene: TRBJ2-7; v_gene: TRBV19; d_gene: NA; CDR3aa: CASSRQFSVAFSYEQYF; CDR3nt: TGTGCCAGTAGTAGACAGTTTTCGGTAGCGTTCTCCTACGAGCAGTACTTC
abundance: once; j_gene: TRBJ2-7; v_gene: TRBV2; d_gene: NA; CDR3aa: CASSVSSYEQYF; CDR3nt: TGTGCCAGCAGTGTAAGCTCCTACGAGCAGTACTTC
abundance: NA; j_gene: TRBJ1-3; v_gene: TRBV4-1; d_gene: TRBD1; CDR3aa: CASSHAGTAAEDTIYF; CDR3nt: TGCGCCAGCAGCCACGCTGGGACAGCAGCTGAGGACACCATATATTTT
abundance: NA; j_gene: TRBJ2-7; v_gene: TRBV10-2; d_gene: NA; CDR3aa: CASNDRFYEQYF; CDR3nt: TGCGCCAGCAACGACAGGTTCTACGAGCAGTACTTC
abundance: NA; j_gene: TRBJ2-3; v_gene: TRBV7-9; d_gene: NA; CDR3aa: CASSLDADTQYF; CDR3nt: TGTGCCAGCAGCTTGGATGCAGATACGCAGTATTTT
abundance: NA; j_gene: TRBJ2-2; v_gene: TRBV10-3; d_gene: TRBD2; CDR3aa: CAISWSGGPNTGELFF; CDR3nt: TGTGCCATCAGTTGGAGCGGGGGCCCGAACACCGGGGAGCTGTTTTTT
abundance: NA; j_gene: TRBJ1-2; v_gene: TRBV5-1; d_gene: NA; CDR3aa: CASSLDPNPNYGYTF; CDR3nt: TGCGCCAGCAGCTTGGATCCGAATCCTAACTATGGCTACACCTTC
abundance: NA; j_gene: TRBJ2-1; v_gene: TRBV5-1; d_gene: TRBD2; CDR3aa: CASSRSGQSYNEQFF; CDR3nt: TGCGCCAGCAGCCGTAGCGGGCAGTCCTACAATGAGCAGTTCTTC
abundance: NA; j_gene: TRBJ2-3; v_gene: TRBV30; d_gene: NA; CDR3aa: CAWSVEDGRATDTQYF; CDR3nt: TGTGCCTGGAGTGTGGAAGACGGGCGGGCCACAGATACGCAGTATTTT
abundance: NA; j_gene: TRBJ1-3; v_gene: TRBV11-2; d_gene: NA; CDR3aa: CASIDWGRTLGNTIYF; CDR3nt: TGTGCCAGCATCGATTGGGGTCGGACTTTGGGAAACACCATATATTTT
abundance: NA; j_gene: TRBJ2-5; v_gene: TRBV5-1; d_gene: TRBD1; CDR3aa: CASSGQVGETQYF; CDR3nt: TGCGCCAGCAGCGGACAGGTCGGAGAGACCCAGTACTTC
abundance: NA; j_gene: TRBJ1-2; v_gene: TRBV4-3; d_gene: NA; CDR3aa: CASSQDLETGWLGYTF; CDR3nt: TGCGCCAGCAGCCAAGACCTGGAAACAGGGTGGCTCGGCTACACCTTC
abundance: NA; j_gene: TRBJ1-4; v_gene: TRBV10-3; d_gene: NA; CDR3aa: CAIRPGLGEKLFF; CDR3nt: TGTGCCATCAGGCCGGGCCTGGGGGAAAAACTGTTTTTT
abundance: NA; j_gene: TRBJ2-1; v_gene: TRBV29-1; d_gene: NA; CDR3aa: CSVLGVRAFYNEQFF; CDR3nt: TGCAGCGTCCTTGGGGTAAGGGCCTTCTACAATGAGCAGTTCTTC
abundance: NA; j_gene: TRBJ2-7; v_gene: TRBV2; d_gene: TRBD2; CDR3aa: CASRGLAGARYEQYF; CDR3nt: TGTGCCAGCAGGGGACTAGCGGGAGCTAGGTACGAGCAGTACTTC
abundance: NA; j_gene: TRBJ2-7; v_gene: TRBV7-9; d_gene: TRBD1; CDR3aa: CASSPTGPRYEQYF; CDR3nt: TGTGCCAGCAGCCCGACAGGGCCCCGCTACGAGCAGTACTTC
abundance: NA; j_gene: TRBJ2-1; v_gene: TRBV5-4; d_gene: TRBD2; CDR3aa: CASSSAGLAGVNEQFF; CDR3nt: TGTGCCAGCAGCTCCGCGGGACTAGCGGGGGTAAATGAGCAGTTCTTC
abundance: NA; j_gene: TRBJ2-6; v_gene: TRBV15; d_gene: NA; CDR3aa: CATSSSLANVLTF; CDR3nt: TGTGCCACCAGCAGTTCCCTGGCCAACGTCCTGACTTTC
abundance: few; j_gene: TRBJ2-7; v_gene: TRBV9; d_gene: TRBD2; CDR3aa: CASSVGGGSDSYEQYF; CDR3nt: TGTGCCAGCAGCGTAGGCGGGGGGTCCGATTCCTACGAGCAGTACTTC
abundance: NA; j_gene: TRBJ2-7; v_gene: TRBV7-9; d_gene: NA; CDR3aa: CASSPRDGSYEQYF; CDR3nt: TGTGCCAGCAGTCCCAGGGACGGTTCTTACGAGCAGTACTTC
abundance: NA; j_gene: TRBJ2-5; v_gene: TRBV4-3; d_gene: NA; CDR3aa: CASSQAGVLGQETQYF; CDR3nt: TGCGCCAGCAGCCAAGCGGGGGTTTTGGGGCAAGAGACCCAGTACTTC
abundance: NA; j_gene: TRBJ2-7; v_gene: TRBV5-6; d_gene: TRBD2; CDR3aa: CASSFEGGRSYEQYF; CDR3nt: TGTGCCAGCAGCTTTGAGGGCGGGAGGTCGTACGAGCAGTACTTC
abundance: NA; j_gene: TRBJ1-5; v_gene: TRBV6-1; d_gene: NA; CDR3aa: CASSGREKDQPQHF; CDR3nt: TGTGCCAGCAGTGGTCGGGAGAAGGATCAGCCCCAGCATTTT
abundance: NA; j_gene: TRBJ1-5; v_gene: TRBV28; d_gene: TRBD1; CDR3aa: CASSDLAGGLDQPQHF; CDR3nt: TGTGCCAGCAGCGATCTGGCAGGGGGGTTGGATCAGCCCCAGCATTTT
abundance: NA; j_gene: TRBJ1-2; v_gene: TRBV7-8; d_gene: TRBD1; CDR3aa: CASSPRRDRGHGYTF; CDR3nt: TGTGCCAGCAGCCCCCGCCGGGACAGGGGCCATGGCTACACCTTC
abundance: NA; j_gene: TRBJ1-1; v_gene: TRBV18; d_gene: TRBD1; CDR3aa: CASSPESGTGATEAFF; CDR3nt: TGTGCCAGCTCACCGGAGTCCGGGACAGGGGCCACTGAAGCTTTCTTT
abundance: NA; j_gene: TRBJ2-6; v_gene: TRBV4-1; d_gene: NA; CDR3aa: CASSQAPTASGANVLTF; CDR3nt: TGCGCCAGCAGCCAAGCTCCCACAGCCTCTGGGGCCAACGTCCTGACTTTC